Listed below are T cell receptor beta chains from one sample, sequenced in a study of blood T cells in healthy people across ages. TCRdb redid the calling of the 5' RACE reads with MiXCR, one entry per CDR3 protein. The data contain 1.5 million to 2 million distinct CDR3 sequences, around 36% of them seen just once; the ten biggest clones take up about 11%. The material sequenced was blood. These receptors originate from a woman aged 25-40 years in good health. The CDR3 runs from the conserved cysteine through the conserved F or W. Each record gives: clone size, V gene, D gene, CDR3 length, J gene, CDR3 DNA, CDR3 protein. A D gene is named only where the DNA matches it firmly. Rows may omit the clone size; those that give it use once, few, many or a size class.

clone size: .
V gene: TRBV7-2
D gene: TRBD1
CDR3 length: 15
J gene: TRBJ1-2
CDR3 DNA: TGTGCCAGCAGCTTAGGGACAGGGGGCGGAGGTGGCTACACCTTC
CDR3 protein: CASSLGTGGGGGYTF

clone size: .
V gene: TRBV20-1
D gene: .
CDR3 length: 14
J gene: TRBJ1-6
CDR3 DNA: TGCAGTGCTAGGGGGGGGAAGGATAATTCACCCCTCCACTTT
CDR3 protein: CSARGGKDNSPLHF

clone size: many
V gene: TRBV7-3
D gene: TRBD2
CDR3 length: 15
J gene: TRBJ2-2
CDR3 DNA: TGTGCCAGCAGCTTGACTAGCGGGAACACCGGGGAGCTGTTTTTT
CDR3 protein: CASSLTSGNTGELFF

clone size: .
V gene: TRBV13
D gene: .
CDR3 length: 16
J gene: TRBJ1-3
CDR3 DNA: TGTGCCAGCAGCTTAGCGGCAGGGGAGGCAGGAAACACCATATATTTT
CDR3 protein: CASSLAAGEAGNTIYF

clone size: .
V gene: TRBV27
D gene: .
CDR3 length: 20
J gene: TRBJ2-2
CDR3 DNA: TGTGCCTTTCTTGGGTTCGGGACAAGGGCTACAGGTTTGAACACCGGGGAGCTGTTTTTT
CDR3 protein: CAFLGFGTRATGLNTGELFF

clone size: .
V gene: TRBV20-1
D gene: TRBD1
CDR3 length: 15
J gene: TRBJ1-1
CDR3 DNA: TGCAGTGCTAGAGATTCTCGGACAGGGGACACTGAAGCTTTCTTT
CDR3 protein: CSARDSRTGDTEAFF

clone size: .
V gene: TRBV10-3
D gene: .
CDR3 length: 15
J gene: TRBJ2-3
CDR3 DNA: TGTGCCATCAGTGCGACTTATTCTGGCACAGATACGCAGTATTTT
CDR3 protein: CAISATYSGTDTQYF

clone size: few
V gene: TRBV2
D gene: .
CDR3 length: 14
J gene: TRBJ2-5
CDR3 DNA: TGTGCCAGCAGTTCACAGGCGGGGACGGAGACCCAGTACTTC
CDR3 protein: CASSSQAGTETQYF

clone size: .
V gene: TRBV15
D gene: TRBD1
CDR3 length: 15
J gene: TRBJ2-7
CDR3 DNA: TGTGCCACCAGCTTGGAGACAGGGGGGACCTACGAGCAGTACTTC
CDR3 protein: CATSLETGGTYEQYF

clone size: .
V gene: TRBV4-2
D gene: TRBD2
CDR3 length: 17
J gene: TRBJ2-7
CDR3 DNA: TGTGCCAGCAGCCAAGAGCTAGCGGGGGGTGCGTCCTACGAGCAGTACTTC
CDR3 protein: CASSQELAGGASYEQYF

clone size: .
V gene: TRBV5-1
D gene: TRBD1
CDR3 length: 16
J gene: TRBJ2-3
CDR3 DNA: TGCGCCAGCAGCCCCCGACAGACAGGGGGCACAGATACGCAGTATTTT
CDR3 protein: CASSPRQTGGTDTQYF

clone size: .
V gene: TRBV12-3/TRBV12-4
D gene: .
CDR3 length: 15
J gene: TRBJ1-2
CDR3 DNA: TGTGCCAGCAGTCACTGGACAGTTTCTAACTATGGCTACACCTTC
CDR3 protein: CASSHWTVSNYGYTF

clone size: .
V gene: TRBV3-1
D gene: .
CDR3 length: 11
J gene: TRBJ2-7
CDR3 DNA: TGTGCCAGCAGCCAAGAAAGCGAGCAGTACTTC
CDR3 protein: CASSQESEQYF

clone size: .
V gene: TRBV5-1
D gene: .
CDR3 length: 14
J gene: TRBJ2-3
CDR3 DNA: TGCGCCAAGCTGACCCAGGCCCACACAGATACGCAGTATTTT
CDR3 protein: CAKLTQAHTDTQYF

clone size: .
V gene: TRBV18
D gene: TRBD1
CDR3 length: 15
J gene: TRBJ2-1
CDR3 DNA: TGTGCCAGCTCACAAGGGACAGGGGGCTGCAATGAGCAGTTCTTC
CDR3 protein: CASSQGTGGCNEQFF

clone size: few
V gene: TRBV27
D gene: .
CDR3 length: 12
J gene: TRBJ2-7
CDR3 DNA: TGTGCCAGCGCCTTAGGGGCCGGGGAGCAGTACTTC
CDR3 protein: CASALGAGEQYF

clone size: few
V gene: TRBV5-1
D gene: TRBD2
CDR3 length: 18
J gene: TRBJ2-3
CDR3 DNA: TGCGCCAGCAGCGTCTCGACGAGCGGGAGAGAGAGGGGTGATACGCAGTATTTT
CDR3 protein: CASSVSTSGRERGDTQYF

clone size: once
V gene: TRBV28
D gene: .
CDR3 length: 15
J gene: TRBJ2-1
CDR3 DNA: TGTGCCAGCAGTCTAGGGCTCCTAACGGCCGGTGAGCAGTTCTTC
CDR3 protein: CASSLGLLTAGEQFF

clone size: many
V gene: TRBV29-1
D gene: .
CDR3 length: 12
J gene: TRBJ2-5
CDR3 DNA: TGCAGCGTCCCGGTGACCTATGAGACCCAGTACTTC
CDR3 protein: CSVPVTYETQYF

clone size: .
V gene: TRBV7-9
D gene: .
CDR3 length: 16
J gene: TRBJ2-7
CDR3 DNA: TGTGCCAGCAGCCCCGACCGGGGAGGGGGCGGTGGGGAGCAGTACTTC
CDR3 protein: CASSPDRGGGGGEQYF

clone size: few
V gene: TRBV6-1
D gene: .
CDR3 length: 15
J gene: TRBJ2-1
CDR3 DNA: TGTGCCAGCAGCGTTGACCGGAGAGCGTACAATGAGCAGTTCTTC
CDR3 protein: CASSVDRRAYNEQFF

clone size: many
V gene: TRBV9
D gene: .
CDR3 length: 14
J gene: TRBJ2-7
CDR3 DNA: TGTGCCAGCAGCGGCGGGACTTCCCCATACGAGCAGTACTTC
CDR3 protein: CASSGGTSPYEQYF

clone size: few
V gene: TRBV4-1
D gene: .
CDR3 length: 15
J gene: TRBJ2-6
CDR3 DNA: TGCGCCAGCAGTCAGATACCGGGAGTGGCCAACGTCCTGACTTTC
CDR3 protein: CASSQIPGVANVLTF

clone size: many
V gene: TRBV20-1
D gene: .
CDR3 length: 14
J gene: TRBJ2-3
CDR3 DNA: TGCAGTGCTAGAGATCCGGACCTAGGAGATACGCAGTATTTT
CDR3 protein: CSARDPDLGDTQYF

clone size: few
V gene: TRBV10-3
D gene: TRBD2
CDR3 length: 19
J gene: TRBJ2-1
CDR3 DNA: TGTGCCATCAGTGGCGGACTAGCGGGAGGGCCAGATGGGTCAAATGAGCAGTTCTTC
CDR3 protein: CAISGGLAGGPDGSNEQFF

clone size: few
V gene: TRBV10-2
D gene: .
CDR3 length: 13
J gene: TRBJ2-5
CDR3 DNA: TGCGCCGGGGCAGAGCGGATCCAAGAGACCCAGTACTTC
CDR3 protein: CAGAERIQETQYF